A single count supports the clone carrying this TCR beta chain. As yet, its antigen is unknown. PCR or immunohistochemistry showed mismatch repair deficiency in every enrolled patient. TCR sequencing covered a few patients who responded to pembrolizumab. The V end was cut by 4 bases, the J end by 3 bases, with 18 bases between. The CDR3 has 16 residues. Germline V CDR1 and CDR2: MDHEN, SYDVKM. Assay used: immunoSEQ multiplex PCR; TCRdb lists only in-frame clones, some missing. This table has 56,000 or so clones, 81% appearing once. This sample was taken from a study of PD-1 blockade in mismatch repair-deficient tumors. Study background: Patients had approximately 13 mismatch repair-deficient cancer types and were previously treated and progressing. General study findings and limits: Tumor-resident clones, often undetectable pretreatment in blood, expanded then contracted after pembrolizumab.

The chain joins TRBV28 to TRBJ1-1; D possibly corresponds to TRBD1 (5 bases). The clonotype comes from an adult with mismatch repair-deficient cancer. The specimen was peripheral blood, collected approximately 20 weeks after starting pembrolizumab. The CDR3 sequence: CASSSRGGDRDTEAFF. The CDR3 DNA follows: TGTGCCAGCAGTTCCCGGGGGGGAGATAGGGACACTGAAGCTTTCTTT. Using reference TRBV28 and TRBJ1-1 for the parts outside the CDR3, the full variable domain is DVKVTQSSRYLVKRTGEKVFLECVQDMDHENMFWYRQDPGLGLRLIYFSYDVKMKEKGDIPEGYSVSREKKERFSLILESASTNQTSMYLCASSSRGGDRDTEAFFGQGTRLTVV.